The T cell receptor beta chain under discussion was sequenced for a study of metastatic and nonmetastatic thyroid tumors. Background on the study: Repertoires from blood and tumor or nodule tissue of malignant and benign thyroid patients were compared.

Germline CDR1 reads MNHNS; CDR2 reads SASEGT. The CDR3 is 15 amino acids. The J segment lost 3 bases and the V segment lost 5 bases, leaving 6 bases of the junction unmatched. Every patient underwent thyroid surgery untreated. This clone was counted only a few times. Its antigen remains unknown. Authors' processing steps: For papillary thyroid cancer, a distant-metastasis classifier was constructed from CDR3 differences observed across clinicopathological groups. With MiXCR, TCRdb called clones anew from the PCR reads. TCRdb's processing, not the study's, gives the V and J calls here. This sample has under 100,000 clones, with approximately 9% found just once. Study-wide points: For both blood and tumor, malignant thyroid tumors reportedly showed significantly higher TCR beta diversity than benign nodules did.

This chain joins TRBV6-1 and TRBJ2-1; 8 positions agree with TRBD1. The clonotype comes from a female donor with papillary thyroid cancer or a benign thyroid nodule (not recorded which). Some clones in this sample may be carry-over from other donors' samples. Sequences were obtained from blood. The CDR3: CASSPQTGDYNEQFF. The CDR3, as DNA: TGTGCCAGCAGTCCCCAGACAGGGGACTACAATGAGCAGTTCTTC.